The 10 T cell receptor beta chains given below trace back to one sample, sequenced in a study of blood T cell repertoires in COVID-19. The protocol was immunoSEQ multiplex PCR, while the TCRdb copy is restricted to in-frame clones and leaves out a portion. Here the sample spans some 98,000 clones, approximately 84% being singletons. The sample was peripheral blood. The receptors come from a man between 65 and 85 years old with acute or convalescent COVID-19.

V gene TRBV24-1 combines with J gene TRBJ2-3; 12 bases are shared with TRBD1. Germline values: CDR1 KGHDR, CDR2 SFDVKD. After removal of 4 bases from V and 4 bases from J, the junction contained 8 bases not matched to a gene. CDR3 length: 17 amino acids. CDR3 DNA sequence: TGTGCCACCAGTGACACCTTGGGACAGGGGGCCCCAGATACGCAGTATTTT. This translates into CATSDTLGQGAPDTQYF.

CDR3 region: CASSFNGNTEAFF. DNA of the CDR3: TGCGCCAGCAGCTTTAACGGGAACACTGAAGCTTTCTTT. The chain has TRBV5-1 and TRBJ1-1, with D uncertain. V was cut by 2 bases and J by 1 base, with 6 bases left in between. This CDR3 region has 13 residues. CDR1 and CDR2 from the germline V gene are SGHRS and YFSETQ. Full variable domain (rest looked up from reference TRBV5-1 and TRBJ1-1): KAGVTQTPRYLIKTRGQQVTLSCSPISGHRSVSWYQQTPGQGLQFLFEYFSETQRNKGNFPGRFSGRQFSNSRSEMNVSTLELGDSALYLCASSFNGNTEAFFGQGTRLTVV.

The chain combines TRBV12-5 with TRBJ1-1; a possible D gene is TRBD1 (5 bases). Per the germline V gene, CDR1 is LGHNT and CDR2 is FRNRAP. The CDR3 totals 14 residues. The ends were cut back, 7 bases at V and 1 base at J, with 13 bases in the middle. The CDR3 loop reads CASAFGQGNTEAFF. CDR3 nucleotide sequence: TGTGCTAGTGCCTTTGGGCAGGGGAACACTGAAGCTTTCTTT.

The CDR3 sequence: CASSFGGNQPQHF. The CDR3 DNA sequence: TGTGCCAGCAGTTTTGGGGGGAATCAGCCCCAGCATTTT. The genes are TRBV12-3 or TRBV12-4 and TRBJ1-5, with D possibly TRBD1 on 5 matching bases. The CDR3 sequence is 13 residues long. Trimming cost V 3 bases and J 4 bases, with 7 bases left between them.

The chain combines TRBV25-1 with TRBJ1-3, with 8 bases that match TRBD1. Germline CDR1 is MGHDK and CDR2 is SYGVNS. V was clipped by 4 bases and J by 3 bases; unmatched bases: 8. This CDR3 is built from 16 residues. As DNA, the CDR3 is TGTGCCAGCAGTGTAACGACAGGGGCAGGTGGAAACACCATATATTTT. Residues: CASSVTTGAGGNTIYF.

The CDR3 DNA sequence: TGTGCCAGCAGCCTTGGGGCGGGAGAGTTCGCCGAGCAGTACTTC. Residues: CASSLGAGEFAEQYF. The chain recombines TRBV7-3 with TRBJ2-7, with 7 bases identical to TRBD2. This CDR3 has 15 amino acids. The germline V gene encodes CDR1 SGHTA and CDR2 FQGTGA. Trimming at V came to 5 bases and at J to 6 bases, leaving 13 bases not matched to a gene.

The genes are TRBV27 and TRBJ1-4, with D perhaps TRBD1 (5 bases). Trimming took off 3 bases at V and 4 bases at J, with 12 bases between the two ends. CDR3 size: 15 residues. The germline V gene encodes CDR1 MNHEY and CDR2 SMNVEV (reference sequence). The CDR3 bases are TGTGCCAGCAGTTTTCGACGACAGAGTAATGAAAAACTGTTTTTT. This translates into CASSFRRQSNEKLFF. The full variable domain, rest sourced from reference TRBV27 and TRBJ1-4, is EAQVTQNPRYLITVTGKKLTVTCSQNMNHEYMSWYRQDPGLGLRQIYYSMNVEVTDKGDVPEGYKVSRKEKRNFPLILESPSPNQTSLYFCASSFRRQSNEKLFFGSGTQLSVL.

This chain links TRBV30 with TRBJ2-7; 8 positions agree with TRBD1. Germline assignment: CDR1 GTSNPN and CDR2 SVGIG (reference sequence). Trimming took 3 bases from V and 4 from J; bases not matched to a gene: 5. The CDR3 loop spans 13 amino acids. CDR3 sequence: CAWRIQGVYEQYF. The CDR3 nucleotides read TGTGCCTGGAGAATACAGGGGGTTTACGAGCAGTACTTC.

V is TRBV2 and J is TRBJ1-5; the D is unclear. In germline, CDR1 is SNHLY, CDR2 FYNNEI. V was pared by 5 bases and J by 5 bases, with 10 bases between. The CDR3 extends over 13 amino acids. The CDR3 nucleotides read TGTGCCAGCAGTACAGCCTGGGATCAGCCCCAGCATTTT. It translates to CASSTAWDQPQHF. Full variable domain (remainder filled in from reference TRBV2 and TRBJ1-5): EPEVTQTPSHQVTQMGQEVILRCVPISNHLYFYWYRQILGQKVEFLVSFYNNEISEKSEIFDDQFSVERPDGSNFTLKIRSTKLEDSAMYFCASSTAWDQPQHFGDGTRLSIL.

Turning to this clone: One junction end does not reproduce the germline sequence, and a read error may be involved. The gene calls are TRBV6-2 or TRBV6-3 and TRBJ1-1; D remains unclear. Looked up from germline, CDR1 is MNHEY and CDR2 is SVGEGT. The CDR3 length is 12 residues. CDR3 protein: CASSSLNIEAFF. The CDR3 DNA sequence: TGTGCCAGCAGTTCCTTAAACATTGAAGCTTTCTTT.